Presented here are 15 T cell receptor beta chains from one specimen sequenced in a study of T cell changes during pregnancy in multiple sclerosis. Sequencing was performed with immunoSEQ multiplex PCR; in TCRdb, only in-frame clones are kept and a portion is missing. The data show around 69,000 clones, around 92% seen once. This specimen consisted of peripheral blood, obtained in the first trimester of pregnancy. These receptors were taken from a female donor with multiple sclerosis, enrolled in a pregnancy study.

The chain links TRBV9 to TRBJ1-1; D is perhaps TRBD1 (6 bases). The CDR3 length is 17 residues. Germline CDR1 is SGDLS and CDR2 is YYNGEE. Trimming left V 0 bases short and J 1 base short, with 16 bases between. CDR3: CASSVGSGVHPNTEAFF. CDR3 nucleotide sequence: TGTGCCAGCAGCGTAGGTTCAGGGGTGCACCCGAACACTGAAGCTTTCTTT.

This clone turned up a few times. This sequence joins TRBV18 and TRBJ1-1; the D gene is possibly TRBD1 (6 bases). The CDR3 is 14 amino acids. CDR1 KGHSH and CDR2 LQKENI come from the germline V gene. Trimming removed 2 bases from V and 0 bases from J, with 7 bases in between. DNA for the CDR3: TGTGCCAGCTCACCAAGGGGGATGAACACTGAAGCTTTCTTT. Encoded protein: CASSPRGMNTEAFF.

The chain links TRBV6-1 to TRBJ2-3, with TRBD2 as a possible D gene (6 bases). CDR1 is MNHNS, CDR2 SASEGT, per germline. The CDR3 runs to 15 residues. Trimming cost V 2 bases and J 4 bases, with 13 bases left between them. In DNA, the CDR3 is TGTGCCAGCAGTGAACGAGAGGAGGGTGCAGATACGCAGTATTTT. Translated: CASSEREEGADTQYF.

J is TRBJ2-1 and V is TRBV19; TRBD2 agrees at 14 bases. The CDR3 has 15 residues. CDR1 LNHDA and CDR2 SQIVND come from the germline V gene (reference sequence). The junction had 5 bases not matched to a gene; V was cut back by 4 bases and J by 9 bases. The CDR3 region has the DNA TGTGCCAGTAGTACGGGACTAGCGGGAGCAGTTGAGCAGTTCTTC. Translating it yields CASSTGLAGAVEQFF.

The V call is TRBV30, the J call TRBJ2-1; 8 nucleotides match TRBD1. V shed 2 bases and J 8 bases; nucleotides not matched to a gene: 8. The CDR3 is made up of 14 amino acids. CDR1 is GTSNPN and CDR2 is SVGIG in the germline V gene (reference sequence). The CDR3 reads CAWSRGTGGDEQFF. CDR3 sequence (DNA): TGTGCCTGGAGTAGGGGGACAGGTGGTGATGAGCAGTTCTTC.

The count of this clone is one. V usage is TRBV9 and J usage is TRBJ1-1; perhaps TRBD1 as D (5 bases). Trimming cost V 4 bases and J 4 bases, with 23 bases left between them. From germline, CDR1 is SGDLS and CDR2 YYNGEE. The CDR3 contains 17 residues. Here the CDR3 reads CASSSGGGTFPSTEAFF. The CDR3 region has the DNA TGTGCCAGCAGCTCCGGAGGAGGGACCTTCCCCAGCACTGAAGCTTTCTTT.

This clone came up a few times. The chain links TRBV6-4 to TRBJ2-1, with 11 nucleotides matching TRBD2. Germline loops: CDR1 MRHNA, CDR2 SNTAGT. J was trimmed by 10 bases and V by 4 bases; bases with no gene match: 9. The CDR3 is 15 amino acids. CDR3 in amino acids: CASSAGTSGSNEQFF. CDR3 DNA: TGTGCCAGCAGTGCCGGGACTAGCGGCTCGAACGAGCAGTTCTTC.

The chain combines TRBV4-1 with TRBJ2-1; 8 nucleotides agree with TRBD2. V lost 0 bases and J lost 0; bases outside the gene matches: 13. CDR1 and CDR2 from the germline V gene are MGHRA and YSYEKL. CDR3 length equals 20 residues. CDR3 nucleotides: TGCGCCAGCAGCCAAGATTTGGCAGCGGGAGTACTCAGCTCCTACAATGAGCAGTTCTTC. Its protein product is CASSQDLAAGVLSSYNEQFF.

This CDR3 reads CASSEQPGLATDTQYF. The CDR3 DNA is TGTGCCAGCAGTGAACAACCGGGACTCGCCACAGATACGCAGTATTTT. This chain uses TRBV27 with TRBJ2-3, with D possibly matching TRBD2 (6 bases). Germline V lookup: CDR1 MNHEY, CDR2 SMNVEV (reference sequence). The CDR3 sequence is 16 residues long. V lost 5 bases and J 2 bases, leaving 17 bases between the germline ends.

This chain links TRBV15 with TRBJ2-7; TRBD1 matches at 7 bases. The germline gives CDR1 LNHNV, CDR2 YYDKDF (reference sequence). V lost 0 bases, J lost 3 bases, and 2 bases stayed unmatched. The CDR3 totals 14 residues. CDR3 nucleotides: TGTGCCACCAGCAGAGAAGGGGGCGGCTACGAGCAGTACTTC. Translated, it gives CATSREGGGYEQYF.

The CDR3 sequence is CATSGGDYHAYNEQFF. DNA of the CDR3: TGTGCCACCAGCGGAGGGGACTATCACGCCTACAATGAGCAGTTCTTC. The rearrangement uses TRBV15 and TRBJ2-1, with 7 bases matching TRBD2. The CDR3 runs to 16 residues. V trimming: 5 bases; J trimming: 2 bases; junction bases outside the gene matches: 9. Germline CDR1 is LNHNV and CDR2 is YYDKDF (reference sequence).

This clone has only one observation. V and J are TRBV5-6 and TRBJ2-5; 8 bases agree with TRBD2. Germline V lookup: CDR1 SGHDT, CDR2 YYEEEE. This CDR3 has 16 amino acids. V trimming: 6 bases; J trimming: 3 bases; junction bases outside the gene matches: 13. Here the CDR3 reads CASTTLRVSGEETQYF. For the CDR3, the DNA is TGTGCCAGCACTACCCTCAGGGTTAGCGGGGAAGAGACCCAGTACTTC.

The rearrangement uses TRBV7-9 and TRBJ2-7, with TRBD1 identical over 9 bases. V lost 5 bases to trimming and J lost 4 bases; unmatched junction nucleotides: 9. This CDR3 has 15 amino acids. Germline CDR1 is SEHNR and CDR2 is FQNEAQ (reference sequence). CDR3 loop: CASSAPGQGKYEQYF. As DNA, the CDR3 is TGTGCCAGCAGCGCACCGGGACAGGGAAAATACGAGCAGTACTTC.

V and J are TRBV29-1 and TRBJ2-7; 13 bases line up with TRBD2. Trimming cost V 6 bases and J 8 bases; bases outside gene matches: 7. The V gene's germline CDR1 is SQVTM and CDR2 ANQGSEA. This CDR3 region has 13 residues. In DNA, the CDR3 is TGCAGCGTATCACTAGCGGGAGGGTGGAAGCAGTACTTC. Translating it yields CSVSLAGGWKQYF.

The genes are TRBV2 and TRBJ2-5; D gene ambiguous. V was shortened by 4 bases and J by 0 bases, with 9 bases between the two germline ends. Germline lookup yields CDR1 SNHLY and CDR2 FYNNEI. The length of the CDR3 is 14 residues. The CDR3 DNA sequence: TGTGCCAGCAGTGGACTGCGGCACCAAGAGACCCAGTACTTC. It encodes CASSGLRHQETQYF. Full variable domain (outside the CDR3, taken from reference TRBV2 and TRBJ2-5): EPEVTQTPSHQVTQMGQEVILRCVPISNHLYFYWYRQILGQKVEFLVSFYNNEISEKSEIFDDQFSVERPDGSNFTLKIRSTKLEDSAMYFCASSGLRHQETQYFGPGTRLLVL.